This T cell receptor (beta chain) is from a study of blood T cell repertoires in COVID-19. Method: immunoSEQ multiplex PCR; TCRdb's copy keeps in-frame clones and lacks some. Of about 74,000 clones listed, about 90% were seen once; the top ten hold around 0.98%. J was trimmed by 3 bases and V by 8 bases; bases with no gene match: 6. CDR1 and CDR2 (germline): MNHEY, SVGAGI. CDR3 length: 14 amino acids. The TCR comes from a woman in her forties or fifties in a cohort sampled during active COVID-19. The sample consisted of peripheral blood. J is TRBJ2-3 and V is TRBV6-5; the match to TRBD2 covers 9 bases. CDR3 sequence (DNA): TGTGCCAGCGGAAGAAGCGGGAGGACAGATACGCAGTATTTT. Translated: CASGRSGRTDTQYF.